The 25 T cell receptor beta chains presented below share a single source sample, sequenced in a study of T cells in Graves' hyperthyroidism and ophthalmopathy. TCR beta CDR3 regions were amplified from RNA. First-round RT-PCR of the TCR CDR3 relied on the HTBI primer set. TCRdb re-called the multiplex PCR reads with MiXCR, one entry per CDR3 protein. The sample lists 640,000 or so distinct CDR3 sequences, 12% to 15% occurring once. Sequencing was carried out using blood. These receptors were taken from a young woman with Graves' ophthalmopathy.

This clonotype was counted at least ten times. The CDR3 DNA reads TGTGCCAGCAGCGGGGGGGGGACTAGCGGGACTGGAGACAACGAGCAGTACTTC. Its translation: CASSGGGTSGTGDNEQYF. This chain links TRBV7-9 with TRBJ2-7; TRBD2 agrees at 13 bases. The CDR3 contains 18 residues. Germline assignment: CDR1 SEHNR and CDR2 FQNEAQ (reference sequence). The J segment lost 5 bases and the V segment lost 5 bases, leaving 15 bases of the junction unmatched.

This chain uses TRBV6-4 with TRBJ2-2; D unresolved. V dropped 3 bases and J dropped 7 bases, with 9 bases sitting between them. Germline assignment: CDR1 MRHNA and CDR2 SNTAGT. This CDR3 has 13 residues. CDR3 DNA: TGTGCCAGCAGTGAAGAAGAAGGCGGGGAGCTGTTTTTT. This sequence encodes CASSEEEGGELFF.

This clonotype was seen repeatedly, ten times or more. The rearrangement uses TRBV2 and TRBJ2-7; D uncertain. Per the germline V gene, CDR1 is SNHLY and CDR2 is FYNNEI. The V and J ends lost 0 bases and 3 bases respectively, with 15 bases between them. This CDR3 region has 16 residues. CDR3 nucleotide sequence: TGTGCCAGCAGTGAAGCGCCCCCAACCTGGGTCTACGAGCAGTACTTC. Translated: CASSEAPPTWVYEQYF. The full variable domain, completed using reference TRBV2 and TRBJ2-7, is EPEVTQTPSHQVTQMGQEVILRCVPISNHLYFYWYRQILGQKVEFLVSFYNNEISEKSEIFDDQFSVERPDGSNFTLKIRSTKLEDSAMYFCASSEAPPTWVYEQYFGPGTRLTVT.

This clonotype was seen repeatedly, ten times or more. The V call is TRBV28, the J call TRBJ1-1, with 9 bases identical to TRBD1. Trimming removed 2 bases from V and 1 base from J; junction bases left unmatched: 5. Germline CDR1 and CDR2: MDHEN and SYDVKM. This CDR3 is built from 16 residues. The CDR3: CASSLKPGQGNTEAFF. CDR3 nucleotide sequence: TGTGCCAGCAGTTTAAAACCGGGACAGGGGAACACTGAAGCTTTCTTT.

This clonotype was recorded at least ten times. The chain combines TRBV28 with TRBJ2-3; the match to TRBD2 covers 12 bases. With V trimmed by 5 bases and J by 4 bases, 7 bases remained unmatched. The CDR3 is 16 residues long. Per germline, CDR1 MDHEN and CDR2 SYDVKM. The CDR3 coding sequence is TGTGCCAGCAGTCCAATCGGACTAGCGGGACCAGATACGCAGTATTTT. Its protein is CASSPIGLAGPDTQYF.

This clonotype was counted many times. The V call is TRBV6-2 or TRBV6-3, the J call TRBJ1-1; D gene unclear. V shed 2 bases and J shed 3 bases, with 7 bases lying between them. The V gene's germline CDR1 is MNHEY and CDR2 SVGEGT. This CDR3 is 13 amino acids long. CDR3: CASSYGGYTEAFF. The CDR3 DNA is TGTGCCAGCAGTTACGGAGGGTACACTGAAGCTTTCTTT.

This clonotype has ten or more counts. V is TRBV7-3 and J is TRBJ2-3; perhaps TRBD2 as D (5 bases). The CDR3 consists of 13 residues. Germline V CDR1 and CDR2: SGHTA, FQGTGA. V was cut by 1 base and J by 5 bases, with 7 bases left in between. CDR3 sequence (DNA): TGTGCCAGCAGCTTAAGTGGAGGAGATACGCAGTATTTT. Its translation: CASSLSGGDTQYF.

This clonotype was counted at least ten times. The V and J genes are TRBV6-1 and TRBJ2-7, with D perhaps being TRBD1 or TRBD2 (6 bases each). Germline CDR1 and CDR2: MNHNS and SASEGT. The CDR3 extends over 13 amino acids. V was trimmed by 7 bases and J by 7 bases, leaving 17 bases between them. The chain's CDR3 is CASTVTKGGEQYF. The CDR3 region has the DNA TGTGCCAGCACCGTCACAAAGGGGGGAGAGCAGTACTTC.

This clonotype was counted only a few times. This chain links TRBV27 with TRBJ2-1; 9 nucleotides agree with TRBD1. There are 19 residues in the CDR3. CDR1 and CDR2 from the germline V gene are MNHEY and SMNVEV (reference sequence). V gave up 4 bases and J gave up 4 bases; unmatched junction bases: 17. The CDR3 spells CASSSPGQGDPVGYNEQFF. Here the CDR3 DNA reads TGTGCCAGCAGTTCACCGGGACAGGGAGACCCTGTCGGATACAATGAGCAGTTCTTC.

This clonotype was observed many times. The rearrangement joins TRBV7-9 to TRBJ2-1; D is unresolved. Germline V lookup: CDR1 SEHNR, CDR2 FQNEAQ (reference sequence). The ends were cut back, 2 bases at V and 8 bases at J, with 13 bases in the middle. The CDR3 has 14 residues. This CDR3 is CASSLTEPTDEQFF. The CDR3 DNA is TGTGCCAGCAGCTTAACGGAACCTACCGATGAGCAGTTCTTC.

This chain uses TRBV18 with TRBJ2-1, with TRBD1 matching 9 bases. The CDR3 is 16 residues long. CDR1 and CDR2 (germline): KGHSH, LQKENI. After removal of 3 bases from V and 5 bases from J, the junction contained 8 bases not matched to a gene. The CDR3 coding sequence is TGTGCCAGCTCACCTAACCCGGGACAGGGAGACAATGAGCAGTTCTTC. Encoded protein: CASSPNPGQGDNEQFF.

This clonotype occurred many times. The chain carries TRBV12-3 or TRBV12-4 and TRBJ2-5, with TRBD2 matching over 14 bases. V lost 4 bases and J lost 0; bases outside the gene matches: 4. This CDR3 has 17 amino acids. The CDR3 DNA reads as TGTGCCAGCAGTTCGGGACTAGCGGGAGCGTACCAAGAGACCCAGTACTTC. Its translation is CASSSGLAGAYQETQYF.

This clonotype was counted many times. The chain combines TRBV28 with TRBJ2-1; D is unresolved. Germline CDR1 is MDHEN and CDR2 is SYDVKM. The CDR3 is made up of 15 amino acids. Trimming removed 4 bases from V and 8 bases from J, with 18 bases in between. CDR3 nucleotides: TGTGCCAGCAGTTCCCCGGATTTCCTAGTCGATGAGCAGTTCTTC. It specifies CASSSPDFLVDEQFF.

This clonotype has a count of ten or more. The chain combines TRBV27 with TRBJ2-1; TRBD2 is a possible D gene (6 bases). The CDR3 has 17 residues. V was pared by 0 bases and J by 6 bases, with 18 bases between. From germline, CDR1 is MNHEY and CDR2 SMNVEV (reference sequence). CDR3 in DNA: TGTGCCAGCAGTTTATCCTATGGGGGGTGGAGAAGCAATGAGCAGTTCTTC. This sequence encodes CASSLSYGGWRSNEQFF.

This chain uses TRBV5-1 with TRBJ2-5; 12 bases agree with TRBD2. V was pared by 0 bases and J by 7 bases, with 4 bases of the junction left unmatched. CDR1 is SGHRS, CDR2 YFSETQ, per germline. The CDR3 runs 15 residues. CDR3 residues: CASSLGLAGEGTQYF. In DNA form, the CDR3 reads TGCGCCAGCAGCTTGGGACTAGCGGGAGAAGGGACCCAGTACTTC.

This clonotype was counted at least ten times. V and J are TRBV7-6 and TRBJ1-1; a weak D match, TRBD1 (5 bases). The germline CDR1 and CDR2 sequences are SGHVS and FNYEAQ. Between the trimmed V and J ends, which lost 1 base and 4 bases, there was a span of 16 bases. The CDR3 spans 16 residues. The CDR3 region is CASSLERGWVGTEAFF. CDR3 sequence (DNA): TGTGCCAGCAGCTTAGAAAGGGGTTGGGTGGGCACTGAAGCTTTCTTT.

A word on this clonotype: A much larger clone sits a single nucleotide away, making a read error possible. CDR3: CATKPRGHEKLFF. The CDR3 coding sequence is TGTGCCACCAAACCGAGGGGACATGAAAAACTGTTTTTT. This chain links TRBV7-9 with TRBJ1-4; weak D call: TRBD1 (5 bases). Trimming removed 10 bases from V and 6 bases from J, with 15 bases in between. The CDR3 runs to 13 residues. The germline V gene encodes CDR1 SEHNR and CDR2 FQNEAQ (reference sequence).

This clonotype has ten or more counts. The chain links TRBV3-1 to TRBJ2-5, with a tentative D call TRBD1 (5 bases). CDR1 LGHDT and CDR2 YNNKEL come from the germline V gene (reference sequence). The CDR3 length is 16 residues. Trimming cost V 1 base and J 3 bases, with 15 bases left between them. CDR3 sequence reads: CASSQVGSRVEETQYF. DNA of the CDR3: TGTGCCAGCAGCCAAGTGGGGTCCAGGGTTGAAGAGACCCAGTACTTC.

This clonotype appeared many times. The chain is built from TRBV19 and TRBJ1-5; TRBD1 agrees at 9 bases. CDR3 length: 16 amino acids. CDR1 is LNHDA and CDR2 is SQIVND in the germline V gene (reference sequence). Trimming took 6 bases from V and 0 from J; bases not matched to a gene: 6. The CDR3, as DNA: TGTGCCAGTAGGGACAGGGGACCTTATAGCAATCAGCCCCAGCATTTT. This codes for CASRDRGPYSNQPQHF.

On this clonotype itself: Sequence at one end of the junction differs from germline and may be a read error. The DNA of the CDR3 is TGCGCCAGCAGCCAACGCGGCATCCAAGAGACCCAGTACTTC. Its protein is CASSQRGIQETQYF. The chain is built from TRBV7-2 and TRBJ2-5, with D hard to call. CDR3 size: 14 residues. CDR1 is SGHTA and CDR2 is FQGNSA in the germline V gene.

This sequence joins TRBV5-4 and TRBJ1-2; 10 nucleotides agree with TRBD1. The CDR3 is made up of 14 amino acids. Losses at the gene ends were 5 bases for V and 6 bases for J; bases not matched to a gene: 7. Per the germline V gene, CDR1 is SGHNT and CDR2 is YYREEE (reference sequence). The CDR3 DNA follows: TGTGCCAGCAGACCGGGACAGGGGATAGATGGCTACACCTTC. It translates to CASRPGQGIDGYTF.

Remarks on this clonotype: An end of the junction differs from the germline gene, which may be a read error. The rearrangement uses TRBV7-6 and TRBJ2-2; D ambiguous. This CDR3 contains 12 residues. Germline assignment: CDR1 SGHVS and CDR2 FNYEAQ. Here the CDR3 reads CARSLVGGELFF. The CDR3 coding sequence is TGTGCCCGCAGCTTAGTTGGCGGGGAGCTGTTTTTT.

This clonotype was seen repeatedly, ten times or more. Here the CDR3 reads CSAIAEGGGTDTQYF. For the CDR3, the DNA is TGCAGTGCTATTGCCGAGGGCGGGGGCACAGATACGCAGTATTTT. This rearrangement joins TRBV20-1 to TRBJ2-3; tentatively, D is TRBD2 (6 bases). V lost 4 bases to trimming and J lost 1 base, with 15 bases between them. The CDR3 runs 15 residues. Germline V gives CDR1 DFQATT, CDR2 SNEGSKA (reference sequence).

This clonotype was counted at least ten times. The chain couples TRBV27 to TRBJ2-7; the match to TRBD2 covers 11 bases. Trimming at V came to 3 bases and at J to 4 bases, leaving 8 bases not matched to a gene. CDR3 size: 16 residues. Germline CDR1 MNHEY, CDR2 SMNVEV (reference sequence). The CDR3 nucleotides read TGTGCCAGCAGTTTGAGTAGACTAGCGGGACTGTACGAGCAGTACTTC. Translating gives CASSLSRLAGLYEQYF.

This clonotype was seen ten or more times. This sequence joins TRBV6-2 or TRBV6-3 and TRBJ1-1; unclear D gene. From germline, CDR1 is MNHEY and CDR2 SVGEGT. With 7 bases removed from V and 4 bases from J, the gap between germline ends came to 10 bases. This CDR3 is 12 amino acids long. This chain's CDR3 is CASTSGVTEAFF. The CDR3 nucleotides are TGTGCCAGCACCTCAGGAGTCACTGAAGCTTTCTTT.